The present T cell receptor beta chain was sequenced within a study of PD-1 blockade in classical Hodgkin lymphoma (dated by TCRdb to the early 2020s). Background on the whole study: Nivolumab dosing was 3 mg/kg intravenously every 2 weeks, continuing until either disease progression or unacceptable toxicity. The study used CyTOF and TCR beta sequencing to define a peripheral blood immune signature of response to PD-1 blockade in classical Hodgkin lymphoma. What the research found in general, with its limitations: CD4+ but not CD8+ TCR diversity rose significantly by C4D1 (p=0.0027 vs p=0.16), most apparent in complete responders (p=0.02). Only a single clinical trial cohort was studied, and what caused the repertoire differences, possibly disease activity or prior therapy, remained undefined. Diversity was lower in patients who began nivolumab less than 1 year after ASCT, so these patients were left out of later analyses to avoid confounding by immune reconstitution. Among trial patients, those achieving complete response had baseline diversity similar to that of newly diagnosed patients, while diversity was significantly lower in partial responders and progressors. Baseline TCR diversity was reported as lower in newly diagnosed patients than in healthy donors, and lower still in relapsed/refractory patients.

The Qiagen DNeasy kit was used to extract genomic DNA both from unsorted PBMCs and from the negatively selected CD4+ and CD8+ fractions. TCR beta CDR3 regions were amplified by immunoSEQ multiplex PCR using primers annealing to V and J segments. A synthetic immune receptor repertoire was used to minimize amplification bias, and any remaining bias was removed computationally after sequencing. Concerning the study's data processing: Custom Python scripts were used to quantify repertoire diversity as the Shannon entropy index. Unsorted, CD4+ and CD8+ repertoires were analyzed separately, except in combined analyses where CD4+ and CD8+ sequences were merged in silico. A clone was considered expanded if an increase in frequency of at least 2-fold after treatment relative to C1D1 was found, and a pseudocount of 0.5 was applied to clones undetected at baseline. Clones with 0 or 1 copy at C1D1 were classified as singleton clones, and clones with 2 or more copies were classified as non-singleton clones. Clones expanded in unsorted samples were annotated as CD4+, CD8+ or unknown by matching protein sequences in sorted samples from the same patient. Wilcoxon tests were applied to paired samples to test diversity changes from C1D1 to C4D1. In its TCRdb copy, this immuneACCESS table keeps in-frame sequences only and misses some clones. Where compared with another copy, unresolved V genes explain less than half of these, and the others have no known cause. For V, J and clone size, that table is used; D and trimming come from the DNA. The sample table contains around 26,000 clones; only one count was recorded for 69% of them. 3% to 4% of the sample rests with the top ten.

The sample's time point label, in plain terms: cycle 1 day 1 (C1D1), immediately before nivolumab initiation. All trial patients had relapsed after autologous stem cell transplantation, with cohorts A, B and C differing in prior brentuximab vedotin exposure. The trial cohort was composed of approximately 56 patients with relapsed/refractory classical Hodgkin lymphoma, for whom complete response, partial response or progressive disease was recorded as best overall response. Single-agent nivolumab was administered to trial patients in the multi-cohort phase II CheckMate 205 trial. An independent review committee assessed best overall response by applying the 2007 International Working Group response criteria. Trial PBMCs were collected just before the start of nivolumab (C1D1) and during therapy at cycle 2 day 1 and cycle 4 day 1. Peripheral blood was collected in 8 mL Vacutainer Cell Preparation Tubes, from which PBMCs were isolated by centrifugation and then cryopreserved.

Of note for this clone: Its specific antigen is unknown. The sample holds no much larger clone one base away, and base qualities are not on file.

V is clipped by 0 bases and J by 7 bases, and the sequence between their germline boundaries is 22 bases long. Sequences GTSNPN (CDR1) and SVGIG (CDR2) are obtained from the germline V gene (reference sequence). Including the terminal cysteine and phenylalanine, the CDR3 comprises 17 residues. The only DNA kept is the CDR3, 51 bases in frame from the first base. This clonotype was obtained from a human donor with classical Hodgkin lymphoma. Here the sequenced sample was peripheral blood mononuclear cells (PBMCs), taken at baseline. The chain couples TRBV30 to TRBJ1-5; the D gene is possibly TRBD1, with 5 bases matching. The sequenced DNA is TGTGCCTGGAGTGTATCGTCCTGGGTGGGGGGATCCCAGCCCCAGCATTTT. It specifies CAWSVSSWVGGSQPQHF. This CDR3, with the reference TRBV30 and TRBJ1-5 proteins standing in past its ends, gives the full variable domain SQTIHQWPATLVQPVGSPLSLECTVEGTSNPNLYWYRQAAGRGLQLLFYSVGIGQISSEVPQNLSASRPQDRQFILSSKKLLLSDSGFYLCAWSVSSWVGGSQPQHFGDGTRLSIL.